This T cell receptor (beta chain) was obtained from a study of shared clonotypes between healthy human individuals. Germline-derived CDR1 and CDR2 are MNHNS and SASEGT. The V and J ends lost 6 bases and 5 bases respectively, with 13 bases between them. This CDR3 region has 13 residues. Method: immunoSEQ multiplex PCR; TCRdb's copy keeps in-frame clones and lacks some. The sample yields about 660,000 clones, around 74% seen once. This receptor was obtained from a woman aged 25 to 39 in good health. The V call is TRBV6-1, the J call TRBJ1-2, with D unresolved. The specimen was memory CD4+ T cells sorted from blood. The sample's subset: CD45RA-negative fraction. The CDR3 region has the DNA TGTGCCAGCAGCCAGGCCGACGAATATGGCTACACCTTC. Its translation is CASSQADEYGYTF.